These 27 T cell receptor beta chains originate from one sample sequenced in a study of OX40 agonist ivuxolimab in advanced cancers. Here immunoSEQ multiplex PCR was the method, and the copy in TCRdb shows in-frame clones only, minus some. Among about 63,000 clones, 85% to 90% were seen once, and the ten largest hold about 11%. Sequenced material: CD4+ or CD8+ T cells sorted from blood, taken in a trial of the OX40 agonist ivuxolimab. These receptors all come from an adult with an advanced solid tumor such as melanoma, head and neck, liver or kidney cancer.

The genes are TRBV7-9 and TRBJ2-5; possible D gene TRBD1, 6 bases. The length of the CDR3 is 15 residues. Per germline, CDR1 SEHNR and CDR2 FQNEAQ (reference sequence). The germline V and J ends were trimmed by 5 bases and 1 base, with 14 bases remaining between them. CDR3 nucleotides: TGTGCCAGCAGCCCCTCACGGACAGTCCAAGAGACCCAGTACTTC. Its translation: CASSPSRTVQETQYF.

The chain carries TRBV6-5 and TRBJ2-1; D is ambiguous. With 2 bases removed from V and 3 bases from J, the gap between germline ends came to 5 bases. Germline CDR1 MNHEY, CDR2 SVGAGI. CDR3 length: 13 amino acids. The DNA for the CDR3 is TGTGCCAGCAGTTACGACAACTACAATGAGCAGTTCTTC. Residues: CASSYDNYNEQFF.

J is TRBJ2-1 and V is TRBV9, with TRBD2 as a possible D gene (5 bases). Trimming removed 4 bases at V and 0 bases at J, with 11 bases between. CDR1 and CDR2 (germline): SGDLS, YYNGEE. This CDR3 has 15 residues. CDR3 protein: CASSKSGPSYNEQFF. DNA of the CDR3: TGTGCCAGCAGCAAAAGCGGCCCCTCCTACAATGAGCAGTTCTTC.

This clone is a singleton in its sample. A junction boundary mismatches the germline segment, possibly from a read error. The rearrangement joins TRBV13 to TRBJ1-2; the D gene is possibly TRBD1 (6 bases). The CDR3 loop spans 14 amino acids. CDR1 and CDR2 from the germline V gene are PRHDT and FYEKMQ (reference sequence). The CDR3 sequence is CVSSQRGGGYGYTF. The CDR3 nucleotides are TGTGTCAGCAGCCAACGGGGAGGGGGCTATGGCTACACCTTC.

The chain carries TRBV9 and TRBJ2-7, with 16 bases aligning to TRBD2. The germline gives CDR1 SGDLS, CDR2 YYNGEE. Trimming cost V 3 bases and J 2 bases; bases outside gene matches: 5. CDR3 length: 17 amino acids. The CDR3 here is CASSDEGLAGGPYEQYF. CDR3 DNA: TGTGCCAGCAGCGACGAGGGACTAGCGGGAGGGCCCTACGAGCAGTACTTC.

This chain uses TRBV6-1 with TRBJ2-1, with unresolved D. CDR1 is MNHNS, CDR2 SASEGT, per germline. The CDR3 is 16 amino acids. V gave up 0 bases and J gave up 0 bases, with 9 bases separating them. The CDR3 region is CASSEAELTSYNEQFF. The CDR3 DNA is TGTGCCAGCAGTGAAGCGGAGTTAACCTCCTACAATGAGCAGTTCTTC.

V usage is TRBV5-4 and J usage is TRBJ2-4; D possibly uses TRBD1 or TRBD2 (5 bases each). Germline CDR1 SGHNT, CDR2 YYREEE (reference sequence). Deletions cut 3 bases from V and 6 bases from J, with 16 bases between. CDR3 length: 15 residues. CDR3 in amino acids: CASSYPEGAGNIQYF. The CDR3 bases are TGTGCCAGCAGCTACCCCGAAGGGGCGGGAAACATTCAGTACTTC.

This rearrangement joins TRBV5-4 to TRBJ1-2; D is uncertain. Trimming removed 4 bases from V and 3 bases from J, with 13 bases in between. Germline lookup yields CDR1 SGHNT and CDR2 YYREEE (reference sequence). The length of the CDR3 is 14 residues. CDR3 sequence reads: CASSPAAGDYGYTF. DNA for the CDR3: TGTGCCAGCAGCCCGGCGGCCGGCGACTATGGCTACACCTTC. The complete variable domain, with remaining parts taken from reference TRBV5-4 and TRBJ1-2, reads ETGVTQSPTHLIKTRGQQVTLRCSSQSGHNTVSWYQQALGQGPQFIFQYYREEENGRGNFPPRFSGLQFPNYSSELNVNALELDDSALYLCASSPAAGDYGYTFGSGTRLTVV.

The chain links TRBV11-2 to TRBJ1-1; D perhaps matches TRBD1 (5 bases). Germline CDR1 and CDR2: SGHAT and FQNNGV. V was clipped by 4 bases and J by 1 base, with 16 bases between them. The CDR3 extends over 16 amino acids. CDR3 in DNA: TGTGCCAGCAGCTCCGGTTCTTTTGGGACGAACACTGAAGCTTTCTTT. Its protein product is CASSSGSFGTNTEAFF.

V is TRBV7-9 and J is TRBJ1-1; D gene uncertain. Trimming removed 2 bases at V and 5 bases at J, with 6 bases between. Germline-derived CDR1 and CDR2 are SEHNR and FQNEAQ (reference sequence). The CDR3 covers 12 residues. The CDR3 here is CASSLLQTEAFF. The CDR3 DNA reads as TGTGCCAGCAGCTTATTACAGACTGAAGCTTTCTTT.

The CDR3 region has the DNA TGTGCCAGTAGTATTCCTGAGAACAATGAGCAGTTCTTC. Translated, it gives CASSIPENNEQFF. The chain has TRBV19 and TRBJ2-1, with no clear D. Trimming pared 3 bases from V and 5 bases from J, leaving 8 bases between. The CDR3 is 13 residues long. Per germline, CDR1 LNHDA and CDR2 SQIVND (reference sequence).

The rearrangement links TRBV19 to TRBJ1-5, with D unresolved. V gave up 0 bases and J gave up 0 bases, with 9 bases separating them. The CDR3 loop spans 16 amino acids. Germline V lookup: CDR1 LNHDA, CDR2 SQIVND (reference sequence). CDR3 residues: CASSIDAGSSNQPQHF. In DNA form, the CDR3 reads TGTGCCAGTAGTATAGATGCCGGGAGTAGCAATCAGCCCCAGCATTTT.

This chain uses TRBV7-7 with TRBJ1-3, with D unclear. Germline V CDR1 and CDR2: SSHAT, FNYEAQ (reference sequence). V was trimmed by 3 bases and J by 4 bases, leaving 10 bases between them. This CDR3 spans 14 amino acids. Here the CDR3 reads CASSLGGFGNTIYF. The CDR3 DNA sequence: TGTGCCAGCAGCTTGGGTGGTTTCGGAAACACCATATATTTT.

This chain uses TRBV27 with TRBJ2-1; no clear D gene. Germline loops: CDR1 MNHEY, CDR2 SMNVEV (reference sequence). The length of the CDR3 is 11 residues. With 4 bases removed from V and 8 bases from J, the gap between germline ends came to 6 bases. The CDR3 nucleotides read TGTGCCAGCAGTTCCCGGGATGAGCAGTTCTTC. This codes for CASSSRDEQFF.

The V gene is TRBV5-1, the J gene TRBJ2-7; D unresolved. Deletions cut 0 bases from V and 1 base from J, with 8 bases between. Germline assignment: CDR1 SGHRS and CDR2 YFSETQ. The CDR3 spans 14 residues. DNA of the CDR3: TGCGCCAGCAGCTTGGTTGACAAATCCTACGAGCAGTACTTC. Encoded protein: CASSLVDKSYEQYF.

The rearrangement joins TRBV19 to TRBJ1-5; TRBD1 might be the D (5 bases). The length of the CDR3 is 14 residues. Trimming stripped 7 bases from V and 4 bases from J, with 14 bases between. Germline V lookup: CDR1 LNHDA, CDR2 SQIVND (reference sequence). CDR3 sequence: CASNATDLNQPQHF. The CDR3 DNA follows: TGTGCCAGTAACGCGACAGATCTTAATCAGCCCCAGCATTTT.

The gene calls are TRBV5-1 and TRBJ2-7, with D possibly matching TRBD1 (6 bases). Trimming stripped 3 bases from V and 2 bases from J, with 12 bases between. The CDR3 covers 14 residues. Germline CDR1 is SGHRS and CDR2 is YFSETQ. CDR3 in amino acids: CASSSGTTAYEQYF. The CDR3 DNA sequence: TGCGCCAGCAGCTCCGGGACAACTGCCTACGAGCAGTACTTC. The full variable domain, completed using reference TRBV5-1 and TRBJ2-7, is KAGVTQTPRYLIKTRGQQVTLSCSPISGHRSVSWYQQTPGQGLQFLFEYFSETQRNKGNFPGRFSGRQFSNSRSEMNVSTLELGDSALYLCASSSGTTAYEQYFGPGTRLTVT.

The chain employs TRBV30 and TRBJ2-5, with no clear D. Germline loops: CDR1 GTSNPN, CDR2 SVGIG (reference sequence). The CDR3 consists of 11 residues. Trimming removed 7 bases from V and 5 bases from J, with 11 bases in between. CDR3 sequence reads: CASKTWETQYF. DNA for the CDR3: TGTGCCTCGAAAACCTGGGAGACCCAGTACTTC.

The chain has TRBV27 and TRBJ2-1; the match to TRBD2 covers 7 bases. The germline V gene encodes CDR1 MNHEY and CDR2 SMNVEV (reference sequence). V dropped 4 bases and J dropped 4; count of bases not matched to a gene: 10. This CDR3 spans 16 amino acids. CDR3 sequence (DNA): TGTGCCAGCAGTTCCACTTCGGGACTACCTTACAATGAGCAGTTCTTC. This encodes CASSSTSGLPYNEQFF.

This chain joins TRBV28 and TRBJ2-7; D unresolved. The CDR3 has 12 residues. Per germline, CDR1 MDHEN and CDR2 SYDVKM. V was pared by 2 bases and J by 4 bases, with 6 bases between. The CDR3 loop is CASSLARYEQYF. CDR3 sequence (DNA): TGTGCCAGCAGTTTAGCGAGATACGAGCAGTACTTC.

This chain connects TRBV5-6 to TRBJ1-2; unclear D gene. Trimming pared 4 bases from V and 6 bases from J, leaving 19 bases between. The length of the CDR3 is 15 residues. CDR1 is SGHDT and CDR2 is YYEEEE in the germline V gene. The CDR3 DNA follows: TGTGCCAGCAGCGCGGCACCCTTGGGAGGGAATGGCTACACCTTC. It codes for CASSAAPLGGNGYTF.

This clone was observed a single time. The rearrangement links TRBV7-9 to TRBJ2-2; 9 bases agree with TRBD2. Germline-derived CDR1 and CDR2 are SEHNR and FQNEAQ (reference sequence). Trimming cost V 6 bases and J 8 bases; bases outside gene matches: 10. The CDR3 extends over 15 amino acids. The CDR3 DNA reads as TGTGCCAGCAGACTACTAGCGGGCCTGGAGGGGGAGCTGTTTTTT. Translated, it gives CASRLLAGLEGELFF.

The chain is built from TRBV29-1 and TRBJ2-7; a weak D match, TRBD2 (7 bases). The CDR3 has 16 residues. V lost 5 bases and J lost 6, with 26 bases in between. The germline V gene has CDR1 SQVTM and CDR2 ANQGSEA. The chain's CDR3 is CSVYGGQGLLEGEQYF. CDR3 in DNA: TGCAGCGTTTACGGGGGGCAAGGACTCTTGGAGGGCGAGCAGTACTTC.

The V call is TRBV15, the J call TRBJ2-5, with 10 bases matching TRBD1. V was clipped by 5 bases and J by 4 bases; unmatched bases: 4. The germline gives CDR1 LNHNV, CDR2 YYDKDF (reference sequence). This CDR3 comprises 14 residues. CDR3 DNA sequence: TGTGCCACCAGCGGGACAGGGGTGGCAGAGACCCAGTACTTC. The encoded protein is CATSGTGVAETQYF.

The rearrangement joins TRBV5-4 to TRBJ2-7, with TRBD1 identical over 9 bases. Per the germline V gene, CDR1 is SGHNT and CDR2 is YYREEE (reference sequence). V trimming: 4 bases; J trimming: 6 bases; junction bases outside the gene matches: 2. The length of the CDR3 is 12 residues. The CDR3 region has the DNA TGTGCCAGCAGCAACAGGGGGCCCGAGCAGTACTTC. Translation: CASSNRGPEQYF. The variable domain in full, completed from reference TRBV5-4 and TRBJ2-7, reads ETGVTQSPTHLIKTRGQQVTLRCSSQSGHNTVSWYQQALGQGPQFIFQYYREEENGRGNFPPRFSGLQFPNYSSELNVNALELDDSALYLCASSNRGPEQYFGPGTRLTVT.

The V gene is TRBV4-1, the J gene TRBJ2-2; 7 positions agree with TRBD2. Germline CDR1 reads MGHRA; CDR2 reads YSYEKL. The ends lost 5 bases at V and 3 bases at J; junction bases unmatched: 12. The CDR3 runs 17 residues. CDR3 amino acids: CASSLRSREFDTGELFF. CDR3 sequence (DNA): TGCGCCAGCAGCTTACGATCGCGGGAGTTTGACACCGGGGAGCTGTTTTTT.

This clone was seen once. The chain carries TRBV9 and TRBJ1-2; D is ambiguous. Per the germline V gene, CDR1 is SGDLS and CDR2 is YYNGEE. The CDR3 is made up of 15 amino acids. Trimming cost V 4 bases and J 0 bases, with 13 bases left between them. The CDR3 DNA follows: TGTGCCAGCAGCCTTTCAAGCGGGCCTAACTATGGCTACACCTTC. It translates to CASSLSSGPNYGYTF.